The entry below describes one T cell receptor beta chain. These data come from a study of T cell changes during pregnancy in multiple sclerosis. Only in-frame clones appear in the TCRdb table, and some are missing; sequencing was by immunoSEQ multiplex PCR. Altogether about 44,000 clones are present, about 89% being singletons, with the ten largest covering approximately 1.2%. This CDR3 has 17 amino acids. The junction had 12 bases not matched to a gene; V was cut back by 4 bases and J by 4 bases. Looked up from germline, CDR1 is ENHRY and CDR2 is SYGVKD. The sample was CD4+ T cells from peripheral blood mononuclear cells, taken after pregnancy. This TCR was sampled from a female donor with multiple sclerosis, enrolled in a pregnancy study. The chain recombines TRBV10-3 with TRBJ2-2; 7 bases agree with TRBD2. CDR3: CAISGNTGTTRTGELFF. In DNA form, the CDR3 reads TGTGCCATCAGTGGAAATACCGGGACTACCCGCACCGGGGAGCTGTTTTTT.